These 30 T cell receptor beta chains were all obtained from the same sample, sequenced in a study of shared clonotypes between healthy human individuals. Using immunoSEQ multiplex PCR, the repertoire was profiled, and TCRdb retains in-frame clones only, with some absent. The repertoire consists of about 2 million clones, with 85% to 95% occurring once and the leading ten covering roughly 0.13%. Sequencing was carried out using naive CD4+ T cells sorted from blood. Subset of the sample: CD45RA+ positively selected. The receptors here all came from a young man in good health.

To note about this clone: The sample has other DNA sequences that encode this CDR3 too. V is TRBV7-2 and J is TRBJ2-2, with 7 nucleotides matching TRBD1. Germline CDR1 SGHTA, CDR2 FQGNSA. Unmatched junction bases numbered 3, after V lost 1 base and J lost 1 base. CDR3 size: 16 residues. In DNA, the CDR3 is TGTGCCAGCAGCTTAGTGGGGACAGTGAACACCGGGGAGCTGTTTTTT. It is translated as CASSLVGTVNTGELFF.

The chain employs TRBV7-9 and TRBJ2-7; possibly TRBD2 for D (6 bases). CDR1 is SEHNR, CDR2 FQNEAQ, per germline (reference sequence). CDR3 size: 14 residues. The V end lost 5 bases, the J end lost 4 bases, and 15 bases lay between the germline ends. DNA for the CDR3: TGTGCCAGCAGCCTCGGGGGAGCCACGTACGAGCAGTACTTC. As protein: CASSLGGATYEQYF.

V gene TRBV10-3 combines with J gene TRBJ1-6, with D maybe TRBD1 (5 bases). CDR3 size: 15 residues. Per the germline V gene, CDR1 is ENHRY and CDR2 is SYGVKD. V shed 4 bases and J shed 14 bases, with 21 bases lying between them. For the CDR3, the DNA is TGTGCCATCAGTGGATCCAGTCAGGGCGGGAGCACCCTCCACTTT. This translates into CAISGSSQGGSTLHF.

CDR3 loop: CASSLGGNNPQETQYF. CDR3 nucleotide sequence: TGTGCCAGCAGCTTAGGGGGTAACAACCCCCAAGAGACCCAGTACTTC. V and J are TRBV7-2 and TRBJ2-5; D remains ambiguous. V was shortened by 1 base and J by 1 base, with 13 bases between the two germline ends. The CDR3 is 16 amino acids. Germline V CDR1 and CDR2: SGHTA, FQGNSA.

This chain uses TRBV30 with TRBJ2-7; 11 nucleotides align to TRBD2. This CDR3 comprises 17 residues. Trimming cost V 1 base and J 0 bases; bases outside gene matches: 8. CDR1 GTSNPN and CDR2 SVGIG come from the germline V gene (reference sequence). The CDR3, as DNA: TGTGCCTGGAGTGGCCCGTCCGGGACTAGCGGCTCCTACGAGCAGTACTTC. This codes for CAWSGPSGTSGSYEQYF.

The genes are TRBV5-1 and TRBJ2-3; D is possibly TRBD1 or TRBD2 (5 bases each). The CDR3 totals 15 residues. Trimming took 0 bases from V and 4 from J, leaving 12 bases between them. From germline, CDR1 is SGHRS and CDR2 YFSETQ. The DNA for the CDR3 is TGCGCCAGCAGCTTGGAGGGGACCCCCGCAGATACGCAGTATTTT. Protein product: CASSLEGTPADTQYF.

The rearrangement uses TRBV15 and TRBJ2-7, with 11 bases fitting TRBD2. The CDR3 runs 18 residues. Germline V gene sequence: CDR1 LNHNV, CDR2 YYDKDF (reference sequence). V dropped 5 bases and J dropped 6; count of bases not matched to a gene: 18. CDR3 region: CATSPPLKIAGGMGEQYF. Written as DNA, the CDR3 is TGTGCCACCAGCCCCCCGCTAAAAATAGCGGGAGGGATGGGCGAGCAGTACTTC.

The chain has TRBV5-4 and TRBJ1-1; D is undetermined. The CDR3 length is 12 residues. Germline V gives CDR1 SGHNT, CDR2 YYREEE (reference sequence). Trimming took 0 bases from V and 4 from J, leaving 4 bases between them. For the CDR3, the DNA is TGTGCCAGCAGCTTGGGCGTCACTGAAGCTTTCTTT. This codes for CASSLGVTEAFF.

In regard to this clone: The junction differs from germline at one of its ends, possibly a read error. V usage is TRBV7-9 and J usage is TRBJ1-6; 7 bases match TRBD1. The germline CDR1 and CDR2 sequences are SEHNR and FQNEAQ (reference sequence). This CDR3 is 13 amino acids long. CDR3 in DNA: TGTGCCAGCAGCTTAGCGGAGGGACAGTCCATAGTTTTT. It translates to CASSLAEGQSIVF.

The V and J genes are TRBV25-1 and TRBJ1-2; weak D call: TRBD1 (5 bases). The length of the CDR3 is 14 residues. Germline V lookup: CDR1 MGHDK, CDR2 SYGVNS. Trimming removed 6 bases from V and 5 bases from J, with 16 bases in between. CDR3 sequence reads: CASSKGTDSYGYTF. CDR3 DNA: TGTGCCAGCAGCAAAGGGACGGACTCTTATGGCTACACCTTC.

The chain carries TRBV27 and TRBJ1-4, with D uncertain. CDR1 is MNHEY, CDR2 SMNVEV, per germline (reference sequence). The CDR3 covers 16 residues. V was pared by 4 bases and J by 0 bases, with 12 bases between. The CDR3 DNA reads TGTGCCAGCAGTTATAGGTCCGATGCAACTAATGAAAAACTGTTTTTT. Amino acid sequence: CASSYRSDATNEKLFF.

V usage is TRBV10-2 and J usage is TRBJ2-1; 10 bases map to TRBD2. V gave up 0 bases and J gave up 7 bases; unmatched junction bases: 6. Germline loops: CDR1 WSHSY, CDR2 SAAADI. The CDR3 length is 16 residues. As DNA, the CDR3 is TGCGCCAGCAGTGAGTCGATAGCGGGGGGTTGGAATGAGCAGTTCTTC. This sequence encodes CASSESIAGGWNEQFF.

The V and J genes are TRBV4-3 and TRBJ2-5, with a weak D call TRBD2 (6 bases). CDR1 and CDR2 from the germline V gene are LGHNA and YSLEER. The V end was cut by 0 bases, the J end by 0 bases, with 11 bases between. This CDR3 has 16 amino acids. Written as DNA, the CDR3 is TGCGCCAGCAGCCAAGACCTAGCGCTTAACCAAGAGACCCAGTACTTC. It yields the protein CASSQDLALNQETQYF.

V gene TRBV7-3 combines with J gene TRBJ2-3, with TRBD1 matching over 9 bases. Trimming took 5 bases from V and 1 from J; bases not matched to a gene: 13. The V gene's germline CDR1 is SGHTA and CDR2 FQGTGA. This CDR3 is built from 18 residues. The CDR3 coding sequence is TGTGCCAGCAGCAAAACAGGGGGCCTGCCGGGCGGCACAGATACGCAGTATTTT. Its translation is CASSKTGGLPGGTDTQYF.

This chain connects TRBV30 to TRBJ2-1; a weak D match, TRBD1 (6 bases). This CDR3 comprises 17 residues. Trimming removed 3 bases at V and 0 bases at J, with 18 bases between. Germline CDR1 and CDR2: GTSNPN and SVGIG (reference sequence). The CDR3 loop reads CAWRGSKGDSSYNEQFF. CDR3 in DNA: TGTGCCTGGAGGGGATCTAAGGGGGATAGCTCCTACAATGAGCAGTTCTTC.

The rearrangement joins TRBV4-1 to TRBJ2-3; 9 bases agree with TRBD2. The CDR3 totals 16 residues. After removal of 3 bases from V and 5 bases from J, the junction contained 9 bases not matched to a gene. Germline CDR1 reads MGHRA; CDR2 reads YSYEKL. The CDR3 is CASSHSGLAGRDTQYF. The CDR3 DNA reads TGCGCCAGCAGCCATTCAGGGCTAGCGGGACGAGATACGCAGTATTTT.

This chain connects TRBV11-2 to TRBJ2-5, with D perhaps TRBD2 (6 bases). Germline V gene lookup returns CDR1 SGHAT and CDR2 FQNNGV. The CDR3 length is 15 residues. V was shortened by 7 bases and J by 2 bases, with 17 bases between the two germline ends. In nucleotides, the CDR3 is TGTGCCAGCAAAATCGGCGGGACGGGACAAGAGACCCAGTACTTC. Encoded protein: CASKIGGTGQETQYF.

This sequence joins TRBV4-3 and TRBJ2-1; 11 positions match TRBD2. CDR3 size: 17 residues. Germline V CDR1 and CDR2: LGHNA, YSLEER. V lost 1 base to trimming and J lost 4 bases; unmatched junction nucleotides: 6. The CDR3 protein is CASSQVGLAGGYNEQFF. In DNA form, the CDR3 reads TGCGCCAGCAGCCAAGTCGGTCTAGCGGGAGGATACAATGAGCAGTTCTTC.

The rearrangement uses TRBV6-1 and TRBJ2-2; 7 nucleotides match TRBD2. Losses at the gene ends were 7 bases for V and 9 bases for J; bases not matched to a gene: 17. The CDR3 is made up of 16 amino acids. The germline V gene has CDR1 MNHNS and CDR2 SASEGT. CDR3 sequence reads: CASTEGGGLGGRELFF. The CDR3 DNA reads TGTGCCAGCACTGAGGGCGGGGGACTTGGAGGCCGGGAGCTGTTTTTT.

The chain uses TRBV18 and TRBJ2-1, with a possible D match to TRBD2 (5 bases). The length of the CDR3 is 15 residues. Per the germline V gene, CDR1 is KGHSH and CDR2 is LQKENI. V lost 2 bases and J lost 7, with 15 bases in between. In DNA, the CDR3 is TGTGCCAGCTCACCAATCGGGGTTCGAGATAATGAGCAGTTCTTC. Amino acid sequence: CASSPIGVRDNEQFF.

The chain joins TRBV6-6 to TRBJ2-3; D call uncertain. Germline V lookup: CDR1 MNHNY, CDR2 SVGAGI (reference sequence). This CDR3 spans 12 amino acids. Deletions cut 5 bases from V and 4 bases from J, with 7 bases between. The CDR3 DNA is TGTGCCAGCAGTCAAACGTCAGATACGCAGTATTTT. It is translated as CASSQTSDTQYF.

The J gene is TRBJ1-5, the V gene TRBV19; 9 bases match TRBD1. CDR1 and CDR2 (germline): LNHDA, SQIVND (reference sequence). The CDR3 loop spans 16 amino acids. J lost 2 bases, V lost 3 bases, and 5 bases had no gene match. This chain's CDR3 is CASSMGQGKRNQPQHF. CDR3 nucleotide sequence: TGTGCCAGTAGTATGGGACAGGGAAAGCGCAATCAGCCCCAGCATTTT.

The V gene is TRBV5-1, the J gene TRBJ2-7, with D possibly called TRBD1 or TRBD2 (5 bases each). Between the trimmed V and J ends, which lost 1 base and 1 base, there was a span of 12 bases. The CDR3 covers 15 residues. The germline V gene has CDR1 SGHRS and CDR2 YFSETQ. The CDR3 DNA reads as TGCGCCAGCAGCTTGCCGGGGCGCACTTCCTACGAGCAGTACTTC. It is translated as CASSLPGRTSYEQYF.

This chain uses TRBV18 with TRBJ2-3, with D maybe TRBD2 (7 bases). CDR1 is KGHSH, CDR2 LQKENI, per germline. The V gene lost 3 bases and the J gene lost 1 base, with 11 bases spanning the gap. The CDR3 runs 15 residues. The CDR3 is CASSPRGGGTDTQYF. The CDR3 region has the DNA TGTGCCAGCTCACCCCGAGGGGGGGGCACAGATACGCAGTATTTT.

This chain uses TRBV18 with TRBJ1-5; no definite D call. Germline assignment: CDR1 KGHSH and CDR2 LQKENI. The CDR3 is made up of 14 amino acids. Trimming pared 5 bases from V and 0 bases from J, leaving 8 bases between. The DNA for the CDR3 is TGTGCCAGCTCAGAAGAACTTAGCAATCAGCCCCAGCATTTT. It yields the protein CASSEELSNQPQHF.

To note about this clone: Other nucleotide sequences from this sample produce the same CDR3. V gene TRBV5-1 combines with J gene TRBJ2-1; D unclear. Per germline, CDR1 SGHRS and CDR2 YFSETQ. The CDR3 spans 14 residues. The V gene lost 1 base and the J gene lost 4 bases, with 9 bases spanning the gap. The DNA for the CDR3 is TGCGCCAGCAGCTTGCTCGATACGTACAATGAGCAGTTCTTC. Translated, it gives CASSLLDTYNEQFF.

V usage is TRBV19 and J usage is TRBJ1-1, with a weak D call TRBD1 (6 bases). The V gene lost 6 bases and the J gene lost 2 bases, with 10 bases spanning the gap. CDR1 is LNHDA, CDR2 SQIVND, per germline (reference sequence). There are 13 residues in the CDR3. Here the CDR3 reads CASRGQANTEAFF. CDR3 DNA sequence: TGTGCCAGTAGGGGACAAGCTAACACTGAAGCTTTCTTT.

The genes are TRBV6-5 and TRBJ2-4, with 9 bases fitting TRBD1. The trim removed 1 base at V and 6 bases at J, leaving 4 bases unmatched. The CDR3 contains 15 residues. CDR1 and CDR2 from the germline V gene are MNHEY and SVGAGI. The CDR3 region is CASSYFRTGANIQYF. CDR3 coding DNA: TGTGCCAGCAGTTACTTCCGGACAGGGGCAAACATTCAGTACTTC.

As to this clone: The junction shows a germline mismatch at one end, possibly a read error. The same CDR3 can be traced to other DNA sequences in this sample. V usage is TRBV7-7 and J usage is TRBJ2-5; 8 bases map to TRBD2. The V gene's germline CDR1 is SSHAT and CDR2 FNYEAQ (reference sequence). The CDR3 runs to 13 residues. The CDR3 region is CASSLAGSETQYF. CDR3 DNA sequence: TGTGCTAGCAGCTTAGCGGGGTCAGAGACCCAGTACTTC.

The chain combines TRBV11-1 with TRBJ1-6; TRBD1 is a possible D gene (6 bases). Trimming stripped 5 bases from V and 8 bases from J, with 7 bases between. CDR3 size: 12 residues. The germline V gene encodes CDR1 SGHAT and CDR2 FQDESV (reference sequence). CDR3 protein: CASSPGDSPLHF. Written as DNA, the CDR3 is TGTGCCAGCAGCCCAGGGGATTCACCCCTCCACTTT. Full variable domain (outside the CDR3, taken from reference TRBV11-1 and TRBJ1-6): EAEVAQSPRYKITEKSQAVAFWCDPISGHATLYWYRQILGQGPELLVQFQDESVVDDSQLPKDRFSAERLKGVDSTLKIQPAELGDSAMYLCASSPGDSPLHFGNGTRLTVT.